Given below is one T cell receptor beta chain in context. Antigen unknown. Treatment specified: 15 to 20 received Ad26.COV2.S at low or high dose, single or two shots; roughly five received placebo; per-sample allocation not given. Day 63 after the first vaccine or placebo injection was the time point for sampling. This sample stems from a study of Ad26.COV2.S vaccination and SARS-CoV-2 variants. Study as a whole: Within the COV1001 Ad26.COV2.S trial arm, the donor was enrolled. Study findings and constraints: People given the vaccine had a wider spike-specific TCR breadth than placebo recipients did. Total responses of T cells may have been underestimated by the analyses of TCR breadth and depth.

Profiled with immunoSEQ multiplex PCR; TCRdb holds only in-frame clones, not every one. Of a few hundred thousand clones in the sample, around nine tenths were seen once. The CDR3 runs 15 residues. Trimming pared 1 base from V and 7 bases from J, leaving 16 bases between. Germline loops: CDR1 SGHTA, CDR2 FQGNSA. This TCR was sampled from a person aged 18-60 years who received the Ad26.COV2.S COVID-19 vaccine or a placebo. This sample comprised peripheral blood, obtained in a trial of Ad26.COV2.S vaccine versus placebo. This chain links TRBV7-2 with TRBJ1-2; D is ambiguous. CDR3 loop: CASSLDRRHYSGYTF. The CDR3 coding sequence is TGTGCCAGCAGCTTAGATCGACGGCACTATAGTGGCTACACCTTC. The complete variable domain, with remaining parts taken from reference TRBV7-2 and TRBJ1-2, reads GAGVSQSPSNKVTEKGKDVELRCDPISGHTALYWYRQSLGQGLEFLIYFQGNSAPDKSGLPSDRFSAERTGGSVSTLTIQRTQQEDSAVYLCASSLDRRHYSGYTFGSGTRLTVV.